This is a list of T cell receptor beta chains from one sample in a study of cytomegalovirus exposure and HLA in healthy donors. TCRdb's table, derived via immunoSEQ multiplex PCR, lists solely in-frame clones and lacks some. The sample gives some 210,000 clones, roughly 84% of which show up once; roughly 2% is in the top ten. Sequencing input: PBMCs. These receptors were taken from a woman under 30 in good health and CMV-seropositive. CDR3s include the opening cysteine and the closing phenylalanine or tryptophan. The D gene is left open where the match is weak.

TGTGCCAGCAGCGAAGGACTTCCCTACGAGCAGTACTTC	CASSEGLPYEQYF	TRBV9	.	TRBJ2-7
TGTGCCTGGACCATTACTAGCGGTCTAGCCAAACTTAAGACCCAGTACTTC	CAWTITSGLAKLKTQYF	TRBV30	TRBD2	TRBJ2-5
TGTGCCAGCAGCCTGCTATCGGCGGGGATCTACAATGAGCAGTTCTTC	CASSLLSAGIYNEQFF	TRBV9	.	TRBJ2-1
TGTGCCAGCAGCTTGCGAGGGACAGGGGGCTACGAGCAGTACTTC	CASSLRGTGGYEQYF	TRBV5-5	TRBD1	TRBJ2-7
TGCGCCAGCAGCTTAGGGACAGGTAGTTTGGAGCAGTACTTC	CASSLGTGSLEQYF	TRBV5-1	TRBD1	TRBJ2-7
TGTGCCAGCAGTTTATGGGGCGGGACTAGCGGGAGAAGGAATGAGCAGTTCTTC	CASSLWGGTSGRRNEQFF	TRBV28	TRBD2	TRBJ2-1
TGTGCCAGCAGCCGTTCCCCGGGACTAGATAGGTTCTTC	CASSRSPGLDRFF	TRBV7-9	TRBD2	TRBJ2-1
TGCGCCAGCAGCTTAACAGGGAAGATTGGAAACACCATATATTTT	CASSLTGKIGNTIYF	TRBV5-1	.	TRBJ1-3
TGCAGCGTCTACCCTTCTAGCGGGAGGTACAATGAGCAGTTCTTC	CSVYPSSGRYNEQFF	TRBV29-1	TRBD2	TRBJ2-1
TGTGCCAGTAGTCCCAGGACAGACTCCGGCTATGGCTACACCTTC	CASSPRTDSGYGYTF	TRBV19	.	TRBJ1-2
TGTGCCAGCCGCCTTAGCGGGAGCCAGTACAATGAGCAGTTCTTC	CASRLSGSQYNEQFF	TRBV25-1	TRBD2	TRBJ2-1
TGTGCCAGCGTACCCGGGACAGTCATGAACACTGAAGCTTTCTTT	CASVPGTVMNTEAFF	TRBV28	TRBD1	TRBJ1-1
TGTGCCAGCAGTTTACCCTACCCGGGACAGGGAAGAAACACCATATATTTT	CASSLPYPGQGRNTIYF	TRBV28	TRBD1	TRBJ1-3
TGTGCCAGCAGCCTCCTGACAGGGATGGGGGAGCAGTACTTC	CASSLLTGMGEQYF	TRBV5-6	TRBD1	TRBJ2-7
TGTGCCAGCAGTGAAGAAGCCGGCGGCGATGAGCAGTTCTTC	CASSEEAGGDEQFF	TRBV2	.	TRBJ2-1
TGTGCCAGCACCGCGGGGGCAGCCTACGAGCAGTACTTC	CASTAGAAYEQYF	TRBV6-5	.	TRBJ2-7
TGTGCCAGCACCCGAGGGGCAGGGACTAATTTTGAAGCTTTCTTT	CASTRGAGTNFEAFF	TRBV2	.	TRBJ1-1
TGTGCCAGCAGCCCCCGACAGGGGCGGCTACCTGAAGCTTTCTTT	CASSPRQGRLPEAFF	TRBV5-4	TRBD1	TRBJ1-1
TGTGCCAGCAGCTTGGCGGGACAGCACTATGGCTACACCTTC	CASSLAGQHYGYTF	TRBV5-6	TRBD1	TRBJ1-2
TGTGCCAGCAGCGGGGGGGGGTCCTACGAGCAGTACTTC	CASSGGGSYEQYF	TRBV9	TRBD2	TRBJ2-7
TGCGCCAGCAGCTTCCGCGGGCGGGAGGGCGTAGATGAGCAGTTCTTC	CASSFRGREGVDEQFF	TRBV5-1	TRBD2	TRBJ2-1
TGTGCCAGCTCACCTATTCTCGACTCCGAGCAGTACTTC	CASSPILDSEQYF	TRBV18	.	TRBJ2-7
TGTGCCAGCAGTGAAGCATGGGGGAGGACTAGGGACTACGAGCAGTACTTC	CASSEAWGRTRDYEQYF	TRBV6-1	TRBD2	TRBJ2-7